These T cell receptor beta chains were read from a single sample in a study of regulatory T cells in long-lasting Graves disease. TCRdb fed the multiplex PCR reads into MiXCR, producing one record per CDR3 protein. The sample yields approximately 440,000 distinct CDR3 sequences, about 17% seen once. A further study also used this sample, focusing on T cells in Graves' hyperthyroidism and ophthalmopathy.

Sequenced material: peripheral blood mononuclear cells (PBMCs), taken at new diagnosis, from a patient treated with antithyroid drugs. The receptors originated from a man aged 35-49 years with Graves disease. The CDR3 runs from the conserved cysteine through the conserved F or W. D genes are given only for firm matches. A row's size may be missing; if present it is once, few, many or a size class.

D	J	size	V	CDR3	DNA
NA	TRBJ1-5	NA	TRBV7-8	CASSGERGGIDNQPQHF	TGTGCCAGCAGCGGCGAACGGGGGGGCATTGACAATCAGCCCCAGCATTTT
NA	TRBJ1-6	many	TRBV20-1	CSARDKGSPLHF	TGCAGTGCTAGAGATAAAGGCTCACCCCTCCACTTT
TRBD2	TRBJ2-1	many	TRBV28	CATLPGGRDEQFF	TGTGCCACCCTCCCGGGAGGGAGGGATGAGCAGTTCTTC
NA	TRBJ2-2	NA	TRBV4-2	CASSARDPSSTGELFF	TGTGCCAGCAGCGCCCGGGACCCCAGCTCCACCGGGGAGCTGTTTTTT
TRBD2	TRBJ2-2	NA	TRBV28	CASSFSPGGDTGELFF	TGTGCCAGCAGTTTTAGCCCGGGAGGGGACACCGGGGAGCTGTTTTTT
TRBD1	TRBJ1-2	few	TRBV29-1	CSVESGDRGHGYTF	TGCAGCGTTGAGTCCGGGGACAGGGGCCATGGCTACACCTTC
TRBD2	TRBJ2-1	many	TRBV7-2	CASSSWGLASPQGNEQFF	TGTGCCAGCAGCTCCTGGGGACTAGCGAGCCCCCAGGGGAATGAGCAGTTCTTC
NA	TRBJ1-2	NA	TRBV5-1	CASSLGQGPGYGYTF	TGCGCCAGCAGCTTGGGTCAGGGGCCAGGCTATGGCTACACCTTC
NA	TRBJ1-3	NA	TRBV19	CASRPGTSGNTIYF	TGTGCCAGTAGGCCAGGGACCTCTGGAAACACCATATATTTT
NA	TRBJ1-3	few	TRBV11-2	CASSPRVLIGSSGNTIYF	TGTGCCAGCAGCCCCCGGGTACTTATAGGAAGCTCTGGAAACACCATATATTTT
TRBD1	TRBJ2-1	few	TRBV15	CATSRDLGTGGKNEQFF	TGTGCCACCAGCAGAGATCTGGGGACAGGGGGAAAAAATGAGCAGTTCTTC
TRBD2	TRBJ2-2	few	TRBV6-2/TRBV6-3	CASRLTSGNTGELFF	TGTGCCAGCAGATTAACTAGCGGGAACACCGGGGAGCTGTTTTTT
NA	TRBJ1-6	NA	TRBV5-1	CASSLIGSDSPLHF	TGCGCCAGCAGCCTAATAGGAAGTGATTCACCCCTCCACTTT
TRBD1	TRBJ2-7	once	TRBV20-1	CSASPGTAVYEQYF	TGCAGTGCTAGTCCCGGGACAGCGGTTTACGAGCAGTACTTC
NA	TRBJ2-5	many	TRBV6-6	CASSYSILTSQETQYF	TGTGCCAGCAGTTACTCGATATTAACTAGCCAAGAGACCCAGTACTTC
TRBD2	TRBJ2-3	many	TRBV2	CASSVTPSGARDTQYF	TGTGCCAGCAGTGTCACGCCTAGCGGAGCTCGGGATACGCAGTATTTT
NA	TRBJ1-4	few	TRBV12-3/TRBV12-4	CASSLLSTNEKLFF	TGTGCCAGCAGTTTACTTTCCACTAATGAAAAACTGTTTTTT
NA	TRBJ2-5	few	TRBV5-5	CASSLGGRGLRETQYF	TGTGCCAGCAGCTTGGGGGGGAGAGGACTACGGGAGACCCAGTACTTC
NA	TRBJ1-6	few	TRBV12-3/TRBV12-4	CASSTHHDNSPLHF	TGTGCCAGCAGTACCCACCACGATAATTCACCCCTCCACTTT
NA	TRBJ1-4	NA	TRBV10-3	CAIKGTNEKLFF	TGTGCCATCAAGGGAACTAATGAAAAACTGTTTTTT
TRBD2	TRBJ2-5	many	TRBV28	CASSSQGLGETQYF	TGTGCCAGCAGTTCCCAGGGACTAGGAGAGACCCAGTACTTC
TRBD1	TRBJ2-7	NA	TRBV30	CAWSGAGGLLSYEQYF	TGTGCCTGGAGTGGGGCAGGGGGCCTTCTCTCCTACGAGCAGTACTTC
TRBD1	TRBJ1-4	many	TRBV6-1	CASGERTGPNEKLFF	TGTGCCAGCGGAGAGAGGACAGGGCCTAATGAAAAACTGTTTTTT
TRBD1	TRBJ2-1	few	TRBV5-1	CASSPDRGYNEQFF	TGCGCCAGCAGCCCCGACAGGGGATACAATGAGCAGTTCTTC
TRBD2	TRBJ2-7	NA	TRBV10-3	CAISEERGFYEQYF	TGTGCCATCAGTGAAGAGCGGGGCTTCTACGAGCAGTACTTC
NA	TRBJ2-2	many	TRBV24-1	CATGGPSYTGELFF	TGTGCCACCGGGGGGCCAAGCTACACCGGGGAGCTGTTTTTT
TRBD2	TRBJ2-5	few	TRBV9	CASTQSGAYQETQYF	TGTGCCAGCACCCAGAGCGGGGCGTACCAAGAGACCCAGTACTTC
NA	TRBJ2-2	few	TRBV24-1	CATSDPRRVGELFF	TGTGCCACCAGTGATCCCCGGAGGGTTGGGGAGCTGTTTTTT
TRBD2	TRBJ2-1	NA	TRBV7-9	CASSPQGLANEQFF	TGTGCCAGCAGCCCCCAGGGACTAGCGAATGAGCAGTTCTTC
NA	TRBJ2-7	NA	TRBV20-1	CSAAVRDGTYEQYF	TGCAGTGCTGCCGTCCGGGACGGAACCTACGAGCAGTACTTC
NA	TRBJ2-2	many	TRBV20-1	CSARDTGATNTGELFF	TGCAGTGCTAGAGATACCGGGGCAACGAACACCGGGGAGCTGTTTTTT
TRBD2	TRBJ2-1	NA	TRBV2	CASQGPSGIHHEQFF	TGTGCCAGCCAGGGTCCTAGCGGGATACACCATGAGCAGTTCTTC
NA	TRBJ1-1	few	TRBV9	CASSVAGDGSTEAFF	TGTGCCAGCAGCGTAGCGGGGGATGGAAGCACTGAAGCTTTCTTT
TRBD2	TRBJ2-1	NA	TRBV5-1	CAGSFGLAANEQFF	TGCGCCGGCAGCTTCGGACTAGCGGCCAATGAGCAGTTCTTC
NA	TRBJ2-3	NA	TRBV7-3	CASSGTGRRTDTQYF	TGTGCCAGCAGCGGAACGGGACGGCGGACAGATACGCAGTATTTT
NA	TRBJ2-7	many	TRBV6-2/TRBV6-3	CASSYSSIAYEQYF	TGTGCCAGCAGTTACTCTTCCATTGCCTACGAGCAGTACTTC
NA	TRBJ2-1	few	TRBV4-1	CASSLRLPNEQFF	TGCGCCAGCAGCCTACGACTCCCCAATGAGCAGTTCTTC
NA	TRBJ1-1	many	TRBV5-1	CASSLPGTGNTEAFF	TGCGCCAGCAGCTTACCCGGGACGGGGAACACTGAAGCTTTCTTT
NA	TRBJ1-5	many	TRBV2	CASNSDTGNQPQHF	TGTGCCAGCAACTCAGACACAGGGAATCAGCCCCAGCATTTT
NA	TRBJ2-1	few	TRBV9	CASSEVPSGTNNEQFF	TGTGCCAGCAGCGAGGTCCCTTCCGGGACAAACAATGAGCAGTTCTTC
NA	TRBJ2-7	few	TRBV27	CASSLLARFLYEQYF	TGTGCCAGCAGTTTACTAGCGCGGTTCCTCTACGAGCAGTACTTC
NA	TRBJ2-1	many	TRBV11-2	CASSLYYEQFF	TGTGCCAGCAGCTTGTATTATGAGCAGTTCTTC
TRBD1	TRBJ2-2	NA	TRBV5-4	CASSLGTGGAGTGELFF	TGTGCCAGCAGCTTGGGGACAGGGGGCGCGGGCACCGGGGAGCTGTTTTTT
NA	TRBJ2-5	many	TRBV3-1	CASSQDTVLSGTQYF	TGTGCCAGCAGCCAAGATACGGTTCTGTCAGGGACCCAGTACTTC
NA	TRBJ2-1	many	TRBV5-1	CASSLGDGEQFF	TGCGCCAGCAGCTTGGGCGACGGAGAGCAGTTCTTC
NA	TRBJ1-1	many	TRBV30	CAWSKGGNTEAFF	TGTGCCTGGAGCAAAGGGGGGAACACTGAAGCTTTCTTT
TRBD1	TRBJ1-2	many	TRBV29-1	CSVGRGAANYGYTF	TGCAGCGTTGGCAGGGGGGCCGCTAACTATGGCTACACCTTC
TRBD2	TRBJ2-3	NA	TRBV24-1	CATSDYLAGDTDTQYF	TGTGCCACCAGTGATTATCTAGCGGGAGACACAGATACGCAGTATTTT
NA	TRBJ1-2	many	TRBV27	CASGSGYGYTF	TGTGCCAGCGGATCGGGCTATGGCTACACCTTC
NA	TRBJ1-5	few	TRBV9	CASSATGQGNQPQHF	TGTGCCAGCAGCGCGACGGGTCAGGGTAACCAGCCCCAGCATTTT
NA	TRBJ2-2	few	TRBV12-3/TRBV12-4	CASSPMGGNTGELFF	TGTGCCAGCAGTCCAATGGGGGGAAACACCGGGGAGCTGTTTTTT
TRBD2	TRBJ2-1	few	TRBV20-1	CSARRGGGSWDEQFF	TGCAGTGCCCGCCGGGGTGGCGGGAGTTGGGATGAGCAGTTCTTC
NA	TRBJ1-2	many	TRBV28	CASRHGHGRDYGYTF	TGTGCCAGCAGGCACGGACACGGGAGAGACTATGGCTACACCTTC